This T cell receptor beta chain emerged from a study of blood T cells in healthy people across ages. This clonotype was picked up one time. Using a J-beta primer mix together with a sample-barcoded 5' primer, a second PCR was run for about 6 to 12 cycles. Any given sample supplied a minimum of 2.5 million CDR3-containing paired-end reads. TCRdb re-analysed the 5' RACE reads in MiXCR, keeping a single row per CDR3 protein. In the table there are more than 700,000 distinct CDR3 sequences, around half of which are singletons. Each sample had at least 7 million PBMCs isolated. The germline V gene encodes CDR1 ENHRY and CDR2 SYGVKD. The CDR3 is 16 amino acids. The trim removed 3 bases at V and 5 bases at J, leaving 11 bases unmatched.

The sample comprised blood. The chain couples TRBV10-3 to TRBJ2-5; 8 bases match TRBD1. The clonotype was recovered from an older man in good health. As DNA, the CDR3 is TGTGCCATCAGTGACCGCGACAGGGGCGGTGCGGAGACCCAGTACTTC. Its translation is CAISDRDRGGAETQYF.